The present entry profiles one T cell receptor beta chain with its context. Time point defined: pre-sensitization, week 0. Treatment: therapeutic diphenylcyclopropenone sensitization with weekly scalp DPC. The data are from a study of human T cells and chemical hapten exposure. Study details: Sensitizing treatment utilized 2% DPC over an approximately 2 cm by approximately 2 cm portion of upper inner arm skin.

TCRdb redid the calling of the RACE reads with MiXCR, one entry per CDR3 protein. This table holds about 120,000 distinct CDR3 sequences, roughly 13% found once. The CDR3 has 15 residues. The V end was cut by 5 bases, the J end by 3 bases, with 17 bases between. Per the germline V gene, CDR1 is SGHDN and CDR2 is FVKESK. The rearrangement links TRBV14 to TRBJ2-7, with D possibly being TRBD1 or TRBD2 (6 bases each). Sequenced material: whole blood, taken in connection with sensitization to the hapten diphenylcyclopropenone (DPC). This TCR derives from a woman aged 18-30 years with alopecia areata. Some clones in this sample may be carry-over from other donors' samples. CDR3: CASSAGGRVNYEQYF. CDR3 in DNA: TGTGCCAGCAGCGCTGGGGGGCGCGTTAACTACGAGCAGTACTTC.